Each of the 4 T cell receptor beta chains below was sequenced from the same sample in a study of T cells in Graves' hyperthyroidism and ophthalmopathy. From RNA transcripts, TCR beta CDR3 regions were amplified. HTBI primers were the set used in a first-round RT-PCR of the TCR CDR3. TCRdb fed the multiplex PCR reads into MiXCR, producing one record per CDR3 protein. Among some 250,000 distinct CDR3 sequences listed, roughly 15% were seen once. What was sequenced was blood. The receptors here all came from a woman aged 45-59 years with Graves' hyperthyroidism that later progressed to Graves' ophthalmopathy.

At least ten counts were recorded for this clonotype. The rearrangement uses TRBV11-2 and TRBJ2-4; the D gene could be TRBD1 or TRBD2 (5 bases each). The CDR3 extends over 14 amino acids. Trimming cost V 4 bases and J 5 bases, with 12 bases left between them. CDR1 SGHAT and CDR2 FQNNGV come from the germline V gene. The CDR3 here is CASSWGLGENIQYF. Written as DNA, the CDR3 is TGTGCCAGCAGCTGGGGGTTGGGTGAAAACATTCAGTACTTC.

This clonotype has a count of ten or more. The V call is TRBV27, the J call TRBJ1-5; D possibly corresponds to TRBD1 (5 bases). The germline V gene has CDR1 MNHEY and CDR2 SMNVEV (reference sequence). This CDR3 is built from 14 residues. V was pared by 6 bases and J by 5 bases, with 14 bases between. The CDR3 reads CASRGRGGYQPQHF. The CDR3 bases are TGTGCCAGCAGGGGACGGGGGGGGTATCAGCCCCAGCATTTT.

In its sample, this clonotype was seen a few times. The chain is built from TRBV4-1 and TRBJ2-7; D is perhaps TRBD1 or TRBD2 (5 bases each). This CDR3 contains 16 residues. The germline V gene has CDR1 MGHRA and CDR2 YSYEKL. V lost 3 bases to trimming and J lost 2 bases, with 17 bases between them. The CDR3 bases are TGCGCCAGCAGCCAGAGGGGCCCGGGACCAACCTACGAGCAGTACTTC. It is translated as CASSQRGPGPTYEQYF.

This clonotype was seen repeatedly, ten times or more. This chain uses TRBV20-1 with TRBJ2-3; TRBD1 is a possible D gene (5 bases). Germline loops: CDR1 DFQATT, CDR2 SNEGSKA (reference sequence). Trimming took 4 bases from V and 1 from J, leaving 9 bases between them. The CDR3 length is 13 residues. The CDR3 DNA reads as TGCAGTGCTATTCGCAGGGGCACAGATACGCAGTATTTT. Protein sequence: CSAIRRGTDTQYF.